The rows below give T cell receptor beta chains drawn from one sample of a study of blood T cells in healthy people across ages. TCRdb fed the 5' RACE reads into MiXCR, producing one record per CDR3 protein. Here the sample spans around 1,500,000 distinct CDR3 sequences, around two fifths being singletons. The sample taken for sequencing was blood. These receptors were obtained from a woman aged 18-29 years in good health. The CDR3 runs from the conserved cysteine through the conserved F or W. Each record gives: J gene, clone size, V gene, D gene, CDR3 protein, CDR3 DNA. A D gene is named only where the DNA matches it firmly. Rows may omit the clone size; those that give it use once, few, many or a size class.

J: TRBJ2-3; size: .; V: TRBV19; D: TRBD2; CDR3: CASSSGRGDTQYF; DNA: TGTGCCAGCTCTAGCGGGAGAGGCGATACGCAGTATTTT
J: TRBJ2-3; size: .; V: TRBV5-1; D: .; CDR3: CASSLDDRTAGDRDTQYF; DNA: TGCGCCAGCAGCTTAGACGATCGCACGGCAGGGGATAGGGATACGCAGTATTTT
J: TRBJ2-3; size: .; V: TRBV27; D: TRBD2; CDR3: CASGLAGAGTNTQYF; DNA: TGTGCCAGCGGCTTAGCGGGGGCGGGGACAAATACGCAGTATTTT
J: TRBJ1-5; size: few; V: TRBV20-1; D: .; CDR3: CSAPVGGNQPQHF; DNA: TGCAGTGCGCCAGTTGGAGGCAATCAGCCCCAGCATTTT
J: TRBJ2-1; size: many; V: TRBV3-1; D: .; CDR3: CASSQDGGPYNEQFF; DNA: TGTGCCAGCAGCCAAGACGGAGGGCCGTACAATGAGCAGTTCTTC
J: TRBJ2-4; size: .; V: TRBV20-1; D: .; CDR3: CSAGESRRKNIQYF; DNA: TGCAGTGCTGGCGAGAGTAGGAGAAAAAACATTCAGTACTTC
J: TRBJ2-3; size: .; V: TRBV5-1; D: .; CDR3: CASSYRGLGDLTTDTQYF; DNA: TGCGCCAGCAGCTACCGGGGTCTGGGGGACCTTACGACAGATACGCAGTATTTT
J: TRBJ1-2; size: .; V: TRBV10-1; D: .; CDR3: CASLKGSYGYTF; DNA: TGCGCCAGCTTAAAGGGAAGCTATGGCTACACCTTC
J: TRBJ2-7; size: few; V: TRBV11-2; D: .; CDR3: CASEWGKDYEQYF; DNA: TGTGCCAGCGAGTGGGGGAAGGACTACGAGCAGTACTTC
J: TRBJ2-1; size: few; V: TRBV4-1; D: .; CDR3: CASSQEARRVDEQFF; DNA: TGCGCCAGCAGCCAAGAAGCTCGCAGGGTGGATGAGCAGTTCTTC
J: TRBJ2-5; size: .; V: TRBV5-1; D: TRBD1; CDR3: CASSWGTGGHEQYF; DNA: TGCGCCAGCAGCTGGGGGACAGGGGGGCATGAGCAGTACTTC
J: TRBJ1-5; size: few; V: TRBV29-1; D: .; CDR3: CSVGGSGNQPQHF; DNA: TGCAGCGTTGGGGGGTCCGGCAATCAGCCCCAGCATTTT
J: TRBJ2-5; size: .; V: TRBV4-1; D: .; CDR3: CASSRRAGTQETQYF; DNA: TGCGCCAGCAGCCGGCGGGCGGGTACGCAAGAGACCCAGTACTTC
J: TRBJ2-3; size: .; V: TRBV20-1; D: TRBD2; CDR3: CRAGLAGTDTQYF; DNA: TGCAGGGCGGGACTAGCGGGCACAGATACGCAGTATTTT
J: TRBJ1-5; size: few; V: TRBV10-3; D: TRBD1; CDR3: CAVRDSSFNQPQHF; DNA: TGTGCCGTCCGGGACAGCAGCTTCAATCAGCCCCAGCATTTT
J: TRBJ2-7; size: many; V: TRBV5-1; D: .; CDR3: CASSRDGSYEQYF; DNA: TGTGCCAGCAGTCGTGACGGATCCTACGAGCAGTACTTC
J: TRBJ2-3; size: .; V: TRBV27; D: .; CDR3: CASSPQTGASASTDTQYF; DNA: TGTGCCAGCAGCCCCCAGACCGGGGCTAGTGCCTCCACAGATACGCAGTATTTT
J: TRBJ2-7; size: few; V: TRBV18; D: .; CDR3: CASSPVSQHEQYF; DNA: TGTGCCAGCTCACCAGTCTCCCAACACGAGCAGTACTTC
J: TRBJ2-5; size: few; V: TRBV4-1; D: TRBD2; CDR3: CASRGTGGIEETQYF; DNA: TGCGCCAGCAGAGGTACGGGGGGGATTGAAGAGACCCAGTACTTC
J: TRBJ2-5; size: .; V: TRBV5-1; D: TRBD2; CDR3: CASSLSPVGPGGETQYF; DNA: TGCGCCAGCAGCTTATCCCCGGTAGGACCGGGGGGGGAGACCCAGTACTTC
J: TRBJ2-5; size: .; V: TRBV27; D: .; CDR3: CASKNRDSTQYF; DNA: TGTGCCAGCAAAAACAGGGACTCGACCCAGTACTTC
J: TRBJ2-7; size: few; V: TRBV25-1; D: .; CDR3: CASSDPGPYEQYF; DNA: TGTGCCAGCAGTGACCCAGGACCTTACGAGCAGTACTTC
J: TRBJ2-3; size: .; V: TRBV20-1; D: TRBD2; CDR3: CSARDGAAGEDTQYF; DNA: TGCAGTGCTAGAGATGGGGCAGCGGGGGAAGATACGCAGTATTTT
J: TRBJ2-5; size: many; V: TRBV15; D: .; CDR3: CATSTWGDTQYF; DNA: TGTGCCACCAGCACGTGGGGAGATACCCAGTACTTC
J: TRBJ1-2; size: many; V: TRBV6-5; D: .; CDR3: CASSQDYYGYTF; DNA: TGCGCCAGCAGCCAAGATTACTATGGCTACACCTTC
J: TRBJ1-5; size: .; V: TRBV7-9; D: .; CDR3: CASSLVTGGGNQPQHF; DNA: TGTGCCAGCAGCTTAGTGACGGGAGGTGGCAATCAGCCCCAGCATTTT
J: TRBJ1-1; size: many; V: TRBV12-3/TRBV12-4; D: .; CDR3: CASSLSGKVKSAFF; DNA: TGTGCCAGCAGTTTATCGGGCAAGGTTAAGTCAGCTTTCTTT
J: TRBJ2-1; size: .; V: TRBV4-1; D: TRBD2; CDR3: CASSQEGTNNEQFF; DNA: TGCGCCAGCAGCCAAGAGGGGACTAACAATGAGCAGTTCTTC
J: TRBJ2-6; size: .; V: TRBV11-2; D: .; CDR3: CATNGISGANVLTF; DNA: TGTGCCACCAACGGGATCTCTGGGGCCAACGTCCTGACTTTC
J: TRBJ1-2; size: .; V: TRBV29-1; D: TRBD1; CDR3: CSTWTGSTYGYTF; DNA: TGCAGCACTTGGACAGGCTCCACCTATGGCTACACCTTC
J: TRBJ1-2; size: .; V: TRBV3-1; D: .; CDR3: CASSPNGAANYGYTF; DNA: TGTGCCAGCAGCCCTAATGGCGCAGCTAACTATGGCTACACCTTC
J: TRBJ2-5; size: .; V: TRBV28; D: TRBD2; CDR3: CASTRRTSVETQYF; DNA: TGTGCCAGCACTAGACGGACTAGCGTTGAGACCCAGTACTTC
J: TRBJ2-5; size: once; V: TRBV20-1; D: .; CDR3: CSPGSTGEETQYF; DNA: TGCAGTCCAGGGTCGACAGGCGAGGAGACCCAGTACTTC
J: TRBJ1-3; size: .; V: TRBV29-1; D: .; CDR3: CSVETVDSGNTIYF; DNA: TGCAGCGTTGAAACGGTGGACTCTGGAAACACCATATATTTT
J: TRBJ2-7; size: .; V: TRBV12-3/TRBV12-4; D: TRBD2; CDR3: CASLRGLAGDNEQYF; DNA: TGTGCCAGCTTACGAGGACTAGCGGGAGACAACGAGCAGTACTTC
J: TRBJ1-2; size: few; V: TRBV12-3/TRBV12-4; D: .; CDR3: CASSTGPQGYGYTF; DNA: TGTGCCAGCAGCACAGGGCCCCAGGGGTATGGCTACACCTTC
J: TRBJ1-1; size: .; V: TRBV28; D: .; CDR3: CASNAGGHGEAFF; DNA: TGTGCCAGCAACGCTGGAGGACACGGTGAAGCTTTCTTT
J: TRBJ2-3; size: .; V: TRBV7-3; D: .; CDR3: CASSLSGGWIDTQYF; DNA: TGTGCCAGCAGCTTGTCTGGGGGCTGGATAGATACGCAGTATTTT
J: TRBJ2-1; size: .; V: TRBV6-6; D: .; CDR3: CASSYTGAETQFF; DNA: TGTGCCAGCAGTTACACCGGGGCAGAGACCCAGTTCTTC
J: TRBJ1-1; size: .; V: TRBV29-1; D: .; CDR3: CSVTGTGTEAFF; DNA: TGCAGCGTGACCGGTACGGGCACTGAAGCTTTCTTT
J: TRBJ2-5; size: few; V: TRBV11-2; D: .; CDR3: CASSPQGKTQYF; DNA: TGTGCCAGCAGCCCCCAGGGGAAGACCCAGTACTTC
J: TRBJ1-4; size: .; V: TRBV29-1; D: .; CDR3: CSVQGRMANEKLFF; DNA: TGCAGCGTGCAGGGGCGGATGGCTAATGAAAAACTGTTTTTT